The present T cell receptor (beta chain) was sequenced within a study of blood T cell repertoires in COVID-19. The wider study: Sample material is recorded as cDNA or gDNA derived from T cells, B-cell-depleted T cells, or PBMCs.

The CDR3 runs 15 residues. CDR1 is SGHNT and CDR2 is YYREEE in the germline V gene (reference sequence). The V and J ends lost 2 bases and 9 bases, in that order; junction bases with no gene match: 12. Those who participated ranged in age from roughly 18 to 89 years and resided in approximately 26 US areas. Per the original methods: Estimates of nucleated cell counts were drawn from the amplification of reference gene primers. Measured with immunoSEQ multiplex PCR; TCRdb has only the in-frame clones, and not every one. For V, J and clone size, that table is used; D and trimming come from the DNA. The sample includes a few hundred thousand clones, around 83% of them seen just once.

The V call is TRBV5-4, the J call TRBJ2-3, with 7 bases identical to TRBD2. The sequenced material came from PBMCs or T cells enriched from blood (not recorded which). This clonotype was sampled from a woman aged 50 to 60 who had recovered from COVID-19. The CDR3 loop reads CASSLSGASGDTQYF. CDR3 nucleotides: TGTGCCAGCAGCTTAAGCGGGGCGTCCGGAGACACGCAGTATTTT.